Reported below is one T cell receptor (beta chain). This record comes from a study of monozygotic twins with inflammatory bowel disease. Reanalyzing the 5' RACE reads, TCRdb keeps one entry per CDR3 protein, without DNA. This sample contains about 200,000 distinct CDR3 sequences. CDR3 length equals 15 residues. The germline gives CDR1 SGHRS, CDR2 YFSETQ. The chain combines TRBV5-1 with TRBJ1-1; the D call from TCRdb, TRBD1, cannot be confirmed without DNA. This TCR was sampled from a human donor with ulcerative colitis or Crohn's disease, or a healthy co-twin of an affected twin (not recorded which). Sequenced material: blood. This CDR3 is CASRTTGDPNTEAFF.